This T cell receptor beta chain is drawn from a study of T cells in Graves' hyperthyroidism and ophthalmopathy. CDR3 length equals 13 residues. Trimming cost V 1 base and J 6 bases, with 8 bases left between them. In germline, CDR1 is LGHDT, CDR2 YNNKEL (reference sequence). Ten or more counts support this clonotype. RNA transcripts yielded amplified TCR beta CDR3 regions. The primer set for the first-round RT-PCR of the TCR CDR3 was HTBI. MiXCR, run by TCRdb on the multiplex PCR reads, gives a single entry per CDR3 protein. There are fewer than 900,000 distinct CDR3 sequences in the sample; approximately 19% occur only once, and 16% lies in the top ten.

This chain links TRBV3-1 with TRBJ2-3, with D uncertain. The specimen was blood. This TCR was sampled from a woman in her 50s with Graves' hyperthyroidism that later progressed to Graves' ophthalmopathy. CDR3: CASSQATRDTQYF. The CDR3 DNA reads as TGTGCCAGCAGCCAAGCTACCCGCGATACGCAGTATTTT.